The 26 T cell receptor beta chains below come from one sample, sequenced in a study of blood T cell repertoires in COVID-19. The table came from immunoSEQ multiplex PCR; TCRdb's copy has only in-frame clones and leaves some out. This sample has around 99,000 clones; 65% to 80% occur once, and the top ten carry about 4.3%. The specimen sequenced was peripheral blood. Receptors originate from an older man with acute or convalescent COVID-19.

The chain uses TRBV2 and TRBJ2-3, with a tentative D call TRBD1 (6 bases). The CDR3 has 15 amino acids. V was trimmed by 5 bases and J by 2 bases, leaving 14 bases between them. Per the germline V gene, CDR1 is SNHLY and CDR2 is FYNNEI. The CDR3 DNA follows: TGTGCCAGCAGTCGCGACAGGAGCATCACAGATACGCAGTATTTT. It specifies CASSRDRSITDTQYF. The complete variable domain, with remaining parts taken from reference TRBV2 and TRBJ2-3, reads EPEVTQTPSHQVTQMGQEVILRCVPISNHLYFYWYRQILGQKVEFLVSFYNNEISEKSEIFDDQFSVERPDGSNFTLKIRSTKLEDSAMYFCASSRDRSITDTQYFGPGTRLTVL.

The chain is built from TRBV10-3 and TRBJ1-1; TRBD1 might be the D (6 bases). The V gene's germline CDR1 is ENHRY and CDR2 SYGVKD. The CDR3 extends over 15 amino acids. Trimming shortened V by 6 bases and J by 0 bases, and 14 bases separated the two germline ends. CDR3 residues: CAIRPRQDLNTEAFF. The CDR3 nucleotides read TGTGCCATCAGACCACGACAGGACCTGAACACTGAAGCTTTCTTT.

This clone was detected only once. This chain uses TRBV5-1 with TRBJ1-5; D remains unclear. Germline CDR1 and CDR2: SGHRS and YFSETQ. This CDR3 comprises 14 residues. The V end was cut by 2 bases, the J end by 6 bases, with 12 bases between. CDR3 nucleotides: TGCGCCAGCAGCTTAGGGCCGGAGGGTCAGCCCCAGCATTTT. This sequence encodes CASSLGPEGQPQHF. Full variable domain (remainder filled in from reference TRBV5-1 and TRBJ1-5): KAGVTQTPRYLIKTRGQQVTLSCSPISGHRSVSWYQQTPGQGLQFLFEYFSETQRNKGNFPGRFSGRQFSNSRSEMNVSTLELGDSALYLCASSLGPEGQPQHFGDGTRLSIL.

This clone was observed a handful of times. The chain has TRBV9 and TRBJ1-6; a possible D gene is TRBD1 (5 bases). The CDR3 loop spans 15 amino acids. Trimming pared 0 bases from V and 3 bases from J, leaving 7 bases between. Germline values: CDR1 SGDLS, CDR2 YYNGEE. In DNA form, the CDR3 reads TGTGCCAGCAGCGTAGAAGGGGTCTATAATTCACCCCTCCACTTT. This translates into CASSVEGVYNSPLHF.

This clone has a handful of counts. The chain has TRBV3-1 (or the pseudogene TRBV3-2) and TRBJ1-3; 7 nucleotides agree with TRBD1. The CDR3 is 15 residues long. With 4 bases clipped from V and 0 bases from J, the junction kept 3 bases outside the gene matches. Germline CDR1 reads LGHDT; CDR2 reads YNNKEL (reference sequence). The CDR3 DNA reads as TGTGCCAGCAGCCCGGGACAGCTCTCTGGAAACACCATATATTTT. Its protein product is CASSPGQLSGNTIYF.

The CDR3, as DNA: TGTGCCAGTAGTCGGCTTCAGGGTAGCAATCAGCCCCAGCATTTT. This translates into CASSRLQGSNQPQHF. The chain recombines TRBV19 with TRBJ1-5; a weak D match, TRBD1 (5 bases). Germline CDR1 reads LNHDA; CDR2 reads SQIVND (reference sequence). The V end was cut by 5 bases, the J end by 0 bases, with 11 bases between. This CDR3 has 15 amino acids.

The chain is built from TRBV6-1 and TRBJ1-1; possible D gene TRBD1, 5 bases. Germline V CDR1 and CDR2: MNHNS, SASEGT. V gave up 0 bases and J gave up 5 bases, with 16 bases separating them. This CDR3 contains 16 residues. CDR3 protein: CASSEAEVLGGTEAFF. CDR3 DNA sequence: TGTGCCAGCAGTGAAGCGGAGGTTTTGGGGGGAACTGAAGCTTTCTTT.

This clone has just a few counts. The rearrangement links TRBV27 to TRBJ2-7; TRBD2 might be the D (7 bases). The V end was cut by 6 bases, the J end by 2 bases, with 20 bases between. The germline V gene has CDR1 MNHEY and CDR2 SMNVEV (reference sequence). This CDR3 contains 16 residues. In DNA form, the CDR3 reads TGTGCCAGCAGAAGCACAACCCGGGGGGCCACCTACGAGCAGTACTTC. Translation: CASRSTTRGATYEQYF.

The chain employs TRBV2 and TRBJ2-5; no clear D gene. V gave up 2 bases and J gave up 2 bases, with 9 bases separating them. There are 14 residues in the CDR3. In germline, CDR1 is SNHLY, CDR2 FYNNEI. CDR3 coding DNA: TGTGCCAGCAGTGAAATAGCTTCTCAAGAGACCCAGTACTTC. This codes for CASSEIASQETQYF.

This chain uses TRBV19 with TRBJ2-2; tentatively, D is TRBD1 (5 bases). Germline V gives CDR1 LNHDA, CDR2 SQIVND (reference sequence). V was cut by 5 bases and J by 2 bases, with 12 bases left in between. The CDR3 has 15 amino acids. CDR3 DNA sequence: TGTGCCAGTAGTTCGACGACAGTCAACACCGGGGAGCTGTTTTTT. It yields the protein CASSSTTVNTGELFF.

The rearrangement uses TRBV7-2 and TRBJ2-5; 12 nucleotides align to TRBD2. The CDR3 consists of 15 residues. V shed 6 bases, J shed 2 bases, and the junction held 4 bases outside the gene matches. Germline CDR1 and CDR2: SGHTA and FQGNSA. In DNA form, the CDR3 reads TGTGCCAGCAGGCAACTAGCGGGGGGACAAGAGACCCAGTACTTC. Amino acid sequence: CASRQLAGGQETQYF.

This rearrangement joins TRBV7-3 to TRBJ2-3; no reliable D call. The germline V and J ends were trimmed by 5 bases and 2 bases, with 8 bases remaining between them. This CDR3 has 13 amino acids. CDR1 SGHTA and CDR2 FQGTGA come from the germline V gene. The CDR3 nucleotides are TGTGCCAGCAGCCTCGTCCCCACAGATACGCAGTATTTT. It encodes CASSLVPTDTQYF.

On this clone itself: This specimen includes other DNA sequences encoding the same CDR3. This sequence joins TRBV18 and TRBJ1-2, with D possibly being TRBD1 (5 bases). This CDR3 is built from 14 residues. Trimming removed 1 base from V and 4 bases from J, with 10 bases in between. CDR1 and CDR2 (germline): KGHSH, LQKENI. CDR3 in amino acids: CASSPREGPYGYTF. For the CDR3, the DNA is TGTGCCAGCTCACCACGGGAGGGACCCTATGGCTACACCTTC.

The count of this clone is one. This chain connects TRBV18 to TRBJ1-2; TRBD1 aligns across 7 bases. Trimming cost V 1 base and J 1 base; bases outside gene matches: 6. The germline gives CDR1 KGHSH, CDR2 LQKENI. This CDR3 has 16 residues. CDR3 DNA: TGTGCCAGCTCACCACGCGGGACAGAGCATAACTATGGCTACACCTTC. Its protein is CASSPRGTEHNYGYTF.

This chain joins TRBV11-1 and TRBJ1-1, with 8 bases matching TRBD1. Per the germline V gene, CDR1 is SGHAT and CDR2 is FQDESV (reference sequence). The length of the CDR3 is 13 residues. J was trimmed by 4 bases and V by 3 bases; bases with no gene match: 1. The CDR3 DNA reads TGTGCCAGCAGCTTTGACAGGGGCACTGAAGCTTTCTTT. It encodes CASSFDRGTEAFF.

The gene calls are TRBV18 and TRBJ1-2; 9 bases line up with TRBD1. V shed 0 bases, J shed 5 bases, and the junction held 7 bases outside the gene matches. CDR1 and CDR2 (germline): KGHSH, LQKENI. The CDR3 extends over 16 amino acids. The CDR3 loop reads CASSPPGTGTRYGYTF. CDR3 DNA: TGTGCCAGCTCACCACCGGGGACAGGGACTAGGTATGGCTACACCTTC.

V is TRBV3-1 (or the pseudogene TRBV3-2) and J is TRBJ2-5; 8 bases map to TRBD1. Germline CDR1 LGHDT, CDR2 YNNKEL (reference sequence). The CDR3 is 13 residues long. V was pared by 6 bases and J by 3 bases, with 3 bases of the junction left unmatched. The CDR3 nucleotides read TGTGCCAGCAGTCGGGACAGGAAAGAGACCCAGTACTTC. Translation: CASSRDRKETQYF.

V usage is TRBV5-1 and J usage is TRBJ2-2; 7 bases are a match to TRBD2. Germline CDR1 reads SGHRS; CDR2 reads YFSETQ. The length of the CDR3 is 17 residues. V shed 5 bases, J shed 1 base, and the junction held 11 bases outside the gene matches. The CDR3 nucleotides read TGCGCCAGCAGGTCACGCGGGGGAAACAAGAACACCGGGGAGCTGTTTTTT. Amino acid sequence: CASRSRGGNKNTGELFF. Full variable domain (missing parts from reference TRBV5-1 and TRBJ2-2): KAGVTQTPRYLIKTRGQQVTLSCSPISGHRSVSWYQQTPGQGLQFLFEYFSETQRNKGNFPGRFSGRQFSNSRSEMNVSTLELGDSALYLCASRSRGGNKNTGELFFGEGSRLTVL.

This clone occurred a few times. J is TRBJ2-7 and V is TRBV5-6; D gene unclear. With 4 bases removed from V and 3 bases from J, the gap between germline ends came to 5 bases. This CDR3 is 11 amino acids long. Germline loops: CDR1 SGHDT, CDR2 YYEEEE. Here the CDR3 reads CASSADYEQYF. The CDR3 bases are TGTGCCAGCAGCGCGGACTACGAGCAGTACTTC.

The rearrangement uses TRBV19 and TRBJ1-1; D remains unclear. The V and J ends lost 5 bases and 4 bases respectively, with 11 bases between them. This CDR3 has 13 amino acids. CDR1 LNHDA and CDR2 SQIVND come from the germline V gene (reference sequence). The CDR3 nucleotides read TGTGCCAGTAGTCGAGGGATGGGCACTGAAGCTTTCTTT. Its protein is CASSRGMGTEAFF.

The V gene is TRBV27, the J gene TRBJ2-1; TRBD1 aligns across 7 bases. Germline assignment: CDR1 MNHEY and CDR2 SMNVEV (reference sequence). J lost 8 bases, V lost 6 bases, and 13 bases had no gene match. The CDR3 is 15 residues long. Here the CDR3 DNA reads TGTGCCAGCAGGAATGTCCGGGACAGAGTCTATGAGCAGTTCTTC. Amino acids: CASRNVRDRVYEQFF.

This clone occurred once. The chain employs TRBV19 and TRBJ1-6, with D tentatively TRBD1 (5 bases). The germline gives CDR1 LNHDA, CDR2 SQIVND (reference sequence). V was shortened by 4 bases and J by 10 bases, with 11 bases between the two germline ends. The CDR3 has 13 residues. DNA of the CDR3: TGTGCCAGTAGTACGACAGCCCGATCACCCCTCCACTTT. Amino acid sequence: CASSTTARSPLHF.

This clone turned up a few times. The chain is built from TRBV18 and TRBJ1-3, with TRBD1 matching 8 bases. This CDR3 is built from 15 residues. V gave up 6 bases and J gave up 4 bases; unmatched junction bases: 8. The V gene's germline CDR1 is KGHSH and CDR2 LQKENI. The CDR3 protein is CASSPDRGKGNTIYF. CDR3 sequence (DNA): TGTGCCAGCTCGCCCGACAGGGGTAAAGGAAACACCATATATTTT.

The V call is TRBV7-2, the J call TRBJ2-3; D is unresolved. Deletions cut 4 bases from V and 6 bases from J, with 20 bases between. The CDR3 extends over 16 amino acids. CDR1 and CDR2 from the germline V gene are SGHTA and FQGNSA. CDR3 DNA: TGTGCCAGCAGCTCCTCCTCGAGCCTGTTTTTGGATACGCAGTATTTT. It specifies CASSSSSSLFLDTQYF.

This chain joins TRBV2 and TRBJ1-5, with D perhaps TRBD1 (5 bases). This CDR3 spans 14 amino acids. The V gene lost 3 bases and the J gene lost 6 bases, with 12 bases spanning the gap. The germline V gene encodes CDR1 SNHLY and CDR2 FYNNEI. This CDR3 is CASSEGQVGQPQHF. The CDR3 DNA follows: TGTGCCAGCAGTGAGGGGCAGGTCGGTCAGCCCCAGCATTTT.

On this clone itself: This sample also contains other DNA sequences that code for the same CDR3. The chain recombines TRBV5-1 with TRBJ2-3; weak D call: TRBD1 (6 bases). The V end lost 4 bases, the J end lost 0 bases, and 9 bases lay between the germline ends. The CDR3 is made up of 14 amino acids. CDR1 SGHRS and CDR2 YFSETQ come from the germline V gene. CDR3 in DNA: TGCGCCAGCAGCGCAGGACAGAGCACAGATACGCAGTATTTT. Amino acid sequence: CASSAGQSTDTQYF.